This T cell receptor (beta chain) was recovered during a study of T cell repertoires in cytomegalovirus infection. Study as a whole: Indications came from public TCR beta signatures; they pointed to CMV infection and to a matching HLA type. Notes on the study in general: The ex vivo response was dominated by HLA-C-restricted CMV-specific TCR beta clonotypes. Frequencies of public TCR beta families were cumulated, and this identified carriers of CMV plus the relevant HLA.

With 6 bases clipped from V and 8 bases from J, the junction kept 5 bases outside the gene matches. CDR3 length: 14 amino acids. CDR1 is MNHEY and CDR2 is SVGAGI in the germline V gene. TCRdb ran MiXCR on the reads and lists one entry per CDR3 protein. The repertoire holds 310,000 or so distinct CDR3 sequences, with about 25% as singletons. This clonotype was counted between two and nine times. Antigen unknown. The origin of this receptor is a human donor in good health (CMV status not recorded). Some clones in this sample may be carry-over from other donors' samples. Sequenced sample: PBMCs. V usage is TRBV6-5 and J usage is TRBJ2-2, with 11 bases identical to TRBD1. The CDR3, as DNA: TGTGCCAGCAGCTGGACAGGGGGCTTGGGGGAGCTGTTTTTT. Its translation is CASSWTGGLGELFF.